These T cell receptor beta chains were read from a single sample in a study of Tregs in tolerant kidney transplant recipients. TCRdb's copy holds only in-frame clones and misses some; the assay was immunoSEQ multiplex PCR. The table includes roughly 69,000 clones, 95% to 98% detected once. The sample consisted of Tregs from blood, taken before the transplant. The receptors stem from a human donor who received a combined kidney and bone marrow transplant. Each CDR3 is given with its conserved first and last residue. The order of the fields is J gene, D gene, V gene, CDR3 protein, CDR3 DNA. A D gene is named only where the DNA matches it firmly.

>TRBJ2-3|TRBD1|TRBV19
CASSIGDRGTDTQYF
TGTGCCAGTAGTATAGGGGACAGGGGGACAGATACGCAGTATTTT
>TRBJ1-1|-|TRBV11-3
CASSPRSWRENTEAFF
TGTGCCAGCAGCCCTAGGTCCTGGCGGGAGAACACTGAAGCTTTCTTT
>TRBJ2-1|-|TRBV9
CASSVSGEQFF
TGTGCCAGCAGCGTAAGCGGAGAGCAGTTCTTC
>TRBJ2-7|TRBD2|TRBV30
CAWGLAATYEQYF
TGTGCCTGGGGACTAGCGGCCACCTACGAGCAGTACTTC
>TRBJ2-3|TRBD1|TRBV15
CATSTGRQGTTDTQYF
TGTGCCACCAGCACTGGAAGACAGGGCACCACAGATACGCAGTATTTT
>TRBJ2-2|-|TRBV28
CASSFNSGELFF
TGTGCCAGCAGTTTTAACAGCGGGGAGCTGTTTTTT
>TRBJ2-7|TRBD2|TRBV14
CASSSMALAGNPYEQYF
TGTGCCAGCAGCTCAATGGCGCTAGCGGGAAACCCCTACGAGCAGTACTTC
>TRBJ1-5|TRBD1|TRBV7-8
CASSLRGTGYSNQPQHF
TGTGCCAGCAGCTTACGTGGGACAGGGTATAGCAATCAGCCCCAGCATTTT
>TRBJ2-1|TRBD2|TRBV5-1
CASSLPSGGYNEQFF
TGCGCCAGCAGCCTGCCTAGCGGGGGTTACAATGAGCAGTTCTTC
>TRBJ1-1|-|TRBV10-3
CANRALGDTEAFF
TGTGCCAATAGGGCCCTAGGGGACACTGAAGCTTTCTTT